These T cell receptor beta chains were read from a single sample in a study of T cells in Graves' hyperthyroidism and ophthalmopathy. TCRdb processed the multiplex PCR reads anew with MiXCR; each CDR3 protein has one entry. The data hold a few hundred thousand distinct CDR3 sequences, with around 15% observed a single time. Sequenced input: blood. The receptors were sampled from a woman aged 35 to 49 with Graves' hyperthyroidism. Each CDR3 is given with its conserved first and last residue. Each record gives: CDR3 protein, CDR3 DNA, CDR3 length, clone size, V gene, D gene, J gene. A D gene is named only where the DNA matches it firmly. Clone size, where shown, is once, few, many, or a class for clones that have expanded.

CDR3aa: CASSSQGQGGYTF; CDR3nt: TGCGCCAGCAGCTCCCAGGGACAGGGCGGCTACACCTTC; len: 13; abundance: few; v_gene: TRBV5-1; d_gene: TRBD1; j_gene: TRBJ1-2
CDR3aa: CASGDSGSAADTQYF; CDR3nt: TGTGCCAGCGGTGATAGCGGGAGTGCGGCAGATACGCAGTATTTT; len: 15; abundance: many; v_gene: TRBV6-1; d_gene: TRBD2; j_gene: TRBJ2-3
CDR3aa: CAWSHRVSYGELFF; CDR3nt: TGTGCCTGGAGCCACAGGGTATCCTACGGGGAGCTGTTTTTT; len: 14; abundance: many; v_gene: TRBV30; d_gene: NA; j_gene: TRBJ2-2
CDR3aa: CASSAKQPNTEAFF; CDR3nt: TGTGCCAGCAGTGCCAAACAGCCGAACACTGAAGCTTTCTTT; len: 14; abundance: many; v_gene: TRBV2; d_gene: NA; j_gene: TRBJ1-1
CDR3aa: CASSQAGSLGEKLFF; CDR3nt: TGTGCCAGCAGCCAGGCCGGGTCCCTGGGGGAAAAACTGTTTTTT; len: 15; abundance: few; v_gene: TRBV3-1; d_gene: NA; j_gene: TRBJ1-4
CDR3aa: CASSRASGSNNEQFF; CDR3nt: TGTGCCAGCAGTAGAGCTAGCGGGAGTAACAATGAGCAGTTCTTC; len: 15; abundance: many; v_gene: TRBV6-1; d_gene: TRBD2; j_gene: TRBJ2-1
CDR3aa: CASSLRGGYTGELFF; CDR3nt: TGTGCCAGCAGCTTGCGGGGGGGGTACACCGGGGAGCTGTTTTTT; len: 15; abundance: few; v_gene: TRBV11-2; d_gene: TRBD2; j_gene: TRBJ2-2
CDR3aa: CASSSRRAGWEKLFF; CDR3nt: TGTGCCAGCAGTTCCCGGCGGGCAGGGTGGGAAAAACTGTTTTTT; len: 15; abundance: NA; v_gene: TRBV28; d_gene: NA; j_gene: TRBJ1-4
CDR3aa: CASSIFGSNQPQHF; CDR3nt: TGTGCCAGTAGTATTTTCGGTAGCAATCAGCCCCAGCATTTT; len: 14; abundance: few; v_gene: TRBV19; d_gene: NA; j_gene: TRBJ1-5
CDR3aa: CASSSMGISGYTF; CDR3nt: TGTGCCAGCAGTTCTATGGGCATCAGCGGCTACACCTTC; len: 13; abundance: many; v_gene: TRBV12-3/TRBV12-4; d_gene: NA; j_gene: TRBJ1-2
CDR3aa: CASSYSGTGLSGANVLTF; CDR3nt: TGTGCCAGCAGTTACTCGGGGACAGGCCTCTCTGGGGCCAACGTCCTGACTTTC; len: 18; abundance: many; v_gene: TRBV6-2/TRBV6-3; d_gene: TRBD1; j_gene: TRBJ2-6
CDR3aa: CASSESRIYYGYTF; CDR3nt: TGCGCCAGCAGTGAGTCGAGGATATACTATGGCTACACCTTC; len: 14; abundance: few; v_gene: TRBV10-1; d_gene: NA; j_gene: TRBJ1-2
CDR3aa: CASSLWGARYTEAFF; CDR3nt: TGTGCCAGCAGTTTATGGGGGGCACGGTACACTGAAGCTTTCTTT; len: 15; abundance: many; v_gene: TRBV28; d_gene: NA; j_gene: TRBJ1-1
CDR3aa: CASSLTGQGAEAFF; CDR3nt: TGCGCCAGCAGCTTGACAGGCCAGGGGGCTGAAGCTTTCTTT; len: 14; abundance: many; v_gene: TRBV5-1; d_gene: TRBD1; j_gene: TRBJ1-1
CDR3aa: CASSLAGGPTEQFF; CDR3nt: TGTGCCAGCAGTTTAGCGGGAGGGCCCACTGAGCAGTTCTTC; len: 14; abundance: many; v_gene: TRBV28; d_gene: TRBD2; j_gene: TRBJ2-1
CDR3aa: CASSLVGGVGTEAFF; CDR3nt: TGCGCCAGCAGCTTGGTTGGAGGGGTGGGCACTGAAGCTTTCTTT; len: 15; abundance: many; v_gene: TRBV5-1; d_gene: NA; j_gene: TRBJ1-1
CDR3aa: CAWSSAALNGYTF; CDR3nt: TGTGCCTGGAGTTCGGCGGCCCTTAATGGCTACACCTTC; len: 13; abundance: few; v_gene: TRBV30; d_gene: NA; j_gene: TRBJ1-2
CDR3aa: CASSFTGGPQETQYF; CDR3nt: TGCGCCAGCAGCTTTACAGGGGGTCCACAAGAGACCCAGTACTTC; len: 15; abundance: many; v_gene: TRBV5-1; d_gene: TRBD1; j_gene: TRBJ2-5
CDR3aa: CASSPLAESSTDTQYF; CDR3nt: TGTGCCAGCAGTCCTCTAGCGGAATCTAGCACAGATACGCAGTATTTT; len: 16; abundance: many; v_gene: TRBV6-1; d_gene: TRBD2; j_gene: TRBJ2-3
CDR3aa: CSARDLNTEQYF; CDR3nt: TGCAGTGCTAGAGATCTGAATACCGAGCAGTACTTC; len: 12; abundance: many; v_gene: TRBV20-1; d_gene: NA; j_gene: TRBJ2-7
CDR3aa: CASSTTWSGRSPDTQYF; CDR3nt: TGTGCCAGTAGCACGACGTGGAGCGGGAGATCCCCAGATACGCAGTATTTT; len: 17; abundance: few; v_gene: TRBV19; d_gene: TRBD2; j_gene: TRBJ2-3
CDR3aa: CASSQPTSGRSEQYF; CDR3nt: TGTGCCAGCAGCCAACCTACTAGCGGGAGGAGTGAGCAGTACTTC; len: 15; abundance: many; v_gene: TRBV28; d_gene: TRBD2; j_gene: TRBJ2-7
CDR3aa: CASSLAVTAYGYTF; CDR3nt: TGTGCCAGCAGCTTAGCAGTGACCGCGTATGGCTACACCTTC; len: 14; abundance: many; v_gene: TRBV7-9; d_gene: NA; j_gene: TRBJ1-2
CDR3aa: CASSPGARTDTQYF; CDR3nt: TGTGCCAGCAGCCCGGGAGCCCGCACAGATACGCAGTATTTT; len: 14; abundance: many; v_gene: TRBV13; d_gene: NA; j_gene: TRBJ2-3
CDR3aa: CSAREGGPRETQYF; CDR3nt: TGCAGTGCTAGAGAGGGGGGACCAAGGGAGACCCAGTACTTC; len: 14; abundance: NA; v_gene: TRBV20-1; d_gene: NA; j_gene: TRBJ2-5
CDR3aa: CASSIGLAVSYEQYF; CDR3nt: TGTGCCAGCAGTATCGGACTAGCAGTTTCCTACGAGCAGTACTTC; len: 15; abundance: many; v_gene: TRBV27; d_gene: TRBD2; j_gene: TRBJ2-7
CDR3aa: CATSRVAGPNQPQHF; CDR3nt: TGTGCCACCAGCAGAGTGGCAGGCCCCAATCAGCCCCAGCATTTT; len: 15; abundance: NA; v_gene: TRBV15; d_gene: NA; j_gene: TRBJ1-5
CDR3aa: CASSTSADTQYF; CDR3nt: TGTGCCAGCAGTACGAGTGCAGATACGCAGTATTTT; len: 12; abundance: NA; v_gene: TRBV6-1; d_gene: NA; j_gene: TRBJ2-3
CDR3aa: CAISGTSGKETQYF; CDR3nt: TGTGCCATCAGTGGGACTAGCGGGAAGGAGACCCAGTACTTC; len: 14; abundance: few; v_gene: TRBV10-3; d_gene: TRBD2; j_gene: TRBJ2-5
CDR3aa: CASSFEYARFF; CDR3nt: TGTGCCAGCAGTTTTGAGTACGCTCGGTTCTTC; len: 11; abundance: NA; v_gene: TRBV12-3/TRBV12-4; d_gene: NA; j_gene: TRBJ2-1
CDR3aa: CASSSTRGRNEQYF; CDR3nt: TGTGCCAGCAGCTCCACTAGGGGTAGGAACGAGCAGTACTTC; len: 14; abundance: NA; v_gene: TRBV11-2; d_gene: NA; j_gene: TRBJ2-7
CDR3aa: CAWSDSLGGYNEQFF; CDR3nt: TGTGCCTGGAGCGACAGCCTGGGGGGATACAATGAGCAGTTCTTC; len: 15; abundance: few; v_gene: TRBV30; d_gene: NA; j_gene: TRBJ2-1
CDR3aa: CASSQRGTSGASYNEQFF; CDR3nt: TGCGCCAGCAGCCAAAGGGGGACTAGCGGGGCCTCCTACAATGAGCAGTTCTTC; len: 18; abundance: NA; v_gene: TRBV4-1; d_gene: TRBD2; j_gene: TRBJ2-1
CDR3aa: CSVFPSGANVLTF; CDR3nt: TGCAGCGTGTTCCCGTCGGGGGCCAACGTCCTGACTTTC; len: 13; abundance: few; v_gene: TRBV29-1; d_gene: NA; j_gene: TRBJ2-6
CDR3aa: CASSLIARGETQYF; CDR3nt: TGTGCTAGCAGCTTAATAGCCAGGGGTGAGACCCAGTACTTC; len: 14; abundance: NA; v_gene: TRBV7-7; d_gene: NA; j_gene: TRBJ2-5
CDR3aa: CASSFPGTGYSYELDEQYF; CDR3nt: TGTGCCAGCAGTTTTCCTGGGACAGGGTACTCCTACGAGTTAGATGAGCAGTACTTC; len: 19; abundance: many; v_gene: TRBV6-1; d_gene: TRBD1; j_gene: TRBJ2-7
CDR3aa: CASSLLAYSETQYF; CDR3nt: TGTGCCAGCAGTTTACTAGCTTATTCGGAGACCCAGTACTTC; len: 14; abundance: many; v_gene: TRBV6-1; d_gene: NA; j_gene: TRBJ2-5
CDR3aa: CASSPDRGAGVFGYTF; CDR3nt: TGCGCCAGCAGCCCCGACCGTGGGGCAGGGGTTTTTGGCTACACCTTC; len: 16; abundance: NA; v_gene: TRBV4-1; d_gene: NA; j_gene: TRBJ1-2
CDR3aa: CASSTRLAGTTDTQYF; CDR3nt: TGTGCCAGCAGCACCCGACTAGCGGGGACCACAGATACGCAGTATTTT; len: 16; abundance: many; v_gene: TRBV7-2; d_gene: TRBD2; j_gene: TRBJ2-3
CDR3aa: CASKQRERADTQYF; CDR3nt: TGTGCCAGCAAACAGCGGGAGCGGGCAGATACGCAGTATTTT; len: 14; abundance: many; v_gene: TRBV27; d_gene: TRBD2; j_gene: TRBJ2-3
CDR3aa: CASSLRKGDGNEQFF; CDR3nt: TGTGCCAGCAGTTTAAGGAAAGGGGACGGCAATGAGCAGTTCTTC; len: 15; abundance: many; v_gene: TRBV27; d_gene: NA; j_gene: TRBJ2-1
CDR3aa: CASSLVKNTGELFF; CDR3nt: TGTGCCAGCAGCTTAGTGAAGAACACCGGGGAGCTGTTTTTT; len: 14; abundance: many; v_gene: TRBV7-3; d_gene: NA; j_gene: TRBJ2-2
CDR3aa: CASSRGPGELFF; CDR3nt: TGTGCCAGTAGTCGGGGGCCCGGGGAGCTGTTTTTT; len: 12; abundance: NA; v_gene: TRBV19; d_gene: NA; j_gene: TRBJ2-2
CDR3aa: CASSVTSQATPEAFF; CDR3nt: TGTGCCAGCAGCGTTACATCACAGGCGACGCCTGAAGCTTTCTTT; len: 15; abundance: many; v_gene: TRBV9; d_gene: NA; j_gene: TRBJ1-1
CDR3aa: CASSGVSRSYEQYF; CDR3nt: TGTGCCAGCAGTGGAGTCTCCCGCTCCTACGAGCAGTACTTC; len: 14; abundance: many; v_gene: TRBV28; d_gene: NA; j_gene: TRBJ2-7
CDR3aa: CASSIRRGETQYF; CDR3nt: TGTGCCAGCAGTATACGCAGGGGGGAGACCCAGTACTTC; len: 13; abundance: many; v_gene: TRBV27; d_gene: TRBD1; j_gene: TRBJ2-5
CDR3aa: CSAMVYSNQPQHF; CDR3nt: TGCAGTGCTATGGTCTATAGCAATCAGCCCCAGCATTTT; len: 13; abundance: many; v_gene: TRBV20-1; d_gene: NA; j_gene: TRBJ1-5
CDR3aa: CASSHATPADTQYF; CDR3nt: TGCGCCAGCAGCCACGCTACACCTGCAGATACGCAGTATTTT; len: 14; abundance: NA; v_gene: TRBV4-1; d_gene: NA; j_gene: TRBJ2-3
CDR3aa: CASSQDVTTEAFF; CDR3nt: TGTGCCAGCAGCCAAGATGTGACCACTGAAGCTTTCTTT; len: 13; abundance: many; v_gene: TRBV3-1; d_gene: NA; j_gene: TRBJ1-1
CDR3aa: CASRKRGGANVLTF; CDR3nt: TGTGCCAGCAGAAAGAGGGGTGGGGCCAACGTCCTGACTTTC; len: 14; abundance: NA; v_gene: TRBV6-1; d_gene: NA; j_gene: TRBJ2-6
CDR3aa: CAIRSTDTQYF; CDR3nt: TGTGCCATCCGAAGCACAGATACGCAGTATTTT; len: 11; abundance: NA; v_gene: TRBV6-1; d_gene: NA; j_gene: TRBJ2-3
CDR3aa: CASSEVGVVNEQFF; CDR3nt: TGTGCCAGCAGCGAGGTTGGTGTTGTTAATGAGCAGTTCTTC; len: 14; abundance: many; v_gene: TRBV3-1; d_gene: NA; j_gene: TRBJ2-1
CDR3aa: CASSLVGTGGDTDTQYF; CDR3nt: TGTGCCAGCAGCTTAGTGGGGACAGGGGGCGACACAGATACGCAGTATTTT; len: 17; abundance: NA; v_gene: TRBV11-2; d_gene: TRBD1; j_gene: TRBJ2-3
CDR3aa: CASRDRVMGTEAFF; CDR3nt: TGTGCCAGCCGTGACAGGGTAATGGGCACTGAAGCTTTCTTT; len: 14; abundance: many; v_gene: TRBV28; d_gene: TRBD1; j_gene: TRBJ1-1
CDR3aa: CASSQEPTGGPADTQYF; CDR3nt: TGCGCCAGCAGCCAAGAACCAACGGGAGGGCCGGCAGATACGCAGTATTTT; len: 17; abundance: few; v_gene: TRBV4-1; d_gene: TRBD2; j_gene: TRBJ2-3